This T cell receptor (beta chain) is drawn from a study of T cell changes during pregnancy in multiple sclerosis. The assay was immunoSEQ multiplex PCR, and TCRdb's table has in-frame clones only and misses some. The sample shows approximately 71,000 clones, just under 95% of them seen only once. V was cut by 8 bases and J by 6 bases, with 14 bases left in between. This CDR3 has 13 amino acids. Germline CDR1 reads MDHEN; CDR2 reads SYDVKM. This sequence originates from a female donor with multiple sclerosis, enrolled in a pregnancy study. Specimen: peripheral blood, collected in the second trimester of pregnancy. The chain carries TRBV28 and TRBJ2-4; D is possibly TRBD2 (7 bases). The CDR3 nucleotides read TGTGCCAGCTTGGGAGGGGGGAGAAACATTCAGTACTTC. Its protein is CASLGGGRNIQYF.